This TCR beta chain was sequenced in a study of shared clonotypes between healthy human individuals. The sample holds many counts of this clone. TCRdb's table, derived via immunoSEQ multiplex PCR, lists solely in-frame clones and lacks some. The repertoire has 600,000 to 700,000 clones, less than 80% of them found once; the top ten carry around 1.8%. The V end was cut by 4 bases, the J end by 4 bases, with 11 bases between. CDR1 MGHDK and CDR2 SYGVNS come from the germline V gene. The CDR3 runs to 14 residues. The chain combines TRBV25-1 with TRBJ2-1, with D tentatively TRBD2 (6 bases). The receptor was isolated from a woman aged 25 to 39 in good health. The source material was memory CD4+ T cells sorted from blood. Subset indicated: CD45RA-negative fraction. The CDR3 bases are TGTGCCAGCAGTGCCTTCGGGACTTACAATGAGCAGTTCTTC. Translation: CASSAFGTYNEQFF.